The 16 T cell receptor beta chains below all came from one sample that was sequenced in a study of cytomegalovirus exposure and HLA in healthy donors. The primer mix had 60 Vbeta and 13 Jbeta primers. Measured with immunoSEQ multiplex PCR; TCRdb has only the in-frame clones, and not every one. The repertoire consists of 150,000 to 200,000 clones, with 84% occurring once and the leading ten covering approximately 0.25%. Sequencing was performed on PBMCs. These receptors originate from a boy aged 5-17 years in good health and CMV-seronegative.

The chain is built from TRBV21-1 and TRBJ2-3; no check of the table's D call, TRBD2, against the DNA was made. TRBV21-1 is given as a pseudogene. The CDR3 spans 13 residues. Written as DNA, the CDR3 is TGTGCCAGCAGCAAACGACCCCCCCTAGCGCAGTATTTT. Protein product: CASSKRPPLAQYF.

V gene TRBV28 combines with J gene TRBJ2-5; TRBD1 might be the D (6 bases). The length of the CDR3 is 13 residues. Per germline, CDR1 MDHEN and CDR2 SYDVKM. The V end lost 6 bases, the J end lost 4 bases, and 12 bases lay between the germline ends. The CDR3 region is CASRYRVRETQYF. In DNA form, the CDR3 reads TGTGCCAGCAGGTACAGGGTCCGAGAGACCCAGTACTTC.

The chain employs TRBV2 and TRBJ2-4; 7 bases are shared with TRBD2. The trim removed 2 bases at V and 3 bases at J, leaving 1 base unmatched. Germline V gives CDR1 SNHLY, CDR2 FYNNEI. The CDR3 totals 14 residues. The CDR3 region is CASSERGVKNIQYF. DNA for the CDR3: TGTGCCAGCAGTGAACGGGGGGTCAAAAACATTCAGTACTTC.

The sample holds a few counts of this clone. The chain combines TRBV19 with TRBJ1-1; D is uncertain. Between the trimmed V and J ends, which lost 2 bases and 1 base, there was a span of 14 bases. Germline CDR1 and CDR2: LNHDA and SQIVND (reference sequence). The CDR3 consists of 16 residues. CDR3 bases: TGTGCCAGTAGTATATCTGTTGCGTTTGGGAACACTGAAGCTTTCTTT. Translation: CASSISVAFGNTEAFF.

This clone was detected once. The chain carries TRBV27 and TRBJ2-7; D might be TRBD1 (6 bases). CDR1 and CDR2 from the germline V gene are MNHEY and SMNVEV (reference sequence). The germline V and J ends were trimmed by 10 bases and 6 bases, with 13 bases remaining between them. CDR3 length equals 11 residues. The CDR3 region has the DNA TGTGCCACCATACAGGGCCGCGAGCAGTACTTC. This gives the protein CATIQGREQYF.

The chain is built from TRBV5-4 and TRBJ1-6, with D possibly being TRBD1 (5 bases). CDR1 SGHNT and CDR2 YYREEE come from the germline V gene (reference sequence). Trimming shortened V by 5 bases and J by 5 bases, and 17 bases separated the two germline ends. There are 16 residues in the CDR3. The CDR3 reads CASRSFLGEDNSPLHF. The CDR3 DNA is TGTGCCAGCAGATCGTTTTTAGGGGAGGATAATTCACCCCTCCACTTT.

The chain recombines TRBV6-5 with TRBJ1-5; TRBD1 matches 7 bases. CDR3 length: 15 residues. V lost 5 bases, J lost 5 bases, and 9 bases stayed unmatched. The germline V gene encodes CDR1 MNHEY and CDR2 SVGAGI. CDR3 DNA sequence: TGTGCCAGCAGTATGCCGGGACAGTATTATCAGCCCCAGCATTTT. It codes for CASSMPGQYYQPQHF.

The CDR3 region is CASTAGKWGEAFF. The CDR3 nucleotides are TGTGCCAGTACCGCAGGGAAGTGGGGTGAAGCTTTCTTT. V gene TRBV19 combines with J gene TRBJ1-1, with D possibly being TRBD1 (5 bases). V was clipped by 7 bases and J by 7 bases, with 16 bases between them. Germline V gene sequence: CDR1 LNHDA, CDR2 SQIVND (reference sequence). This CDR3 has 13 amino acids.

The V call is TRBV11-2, the J call TRBJ1-1, with 7 bases identical to TRBD1. The CDR3 is 17 amino acids. The V gene end was trimmed by 4 bases and the J gene end by 1 base; junction bases not matched to a gene: 12. Germline V lookup: CDR1 SGHAT, CDR2 FQNNGV. CDR3 DNA: TGTGCCAGCAGCTCACTTTACAGGGGTCGCCGGAACACTGAAGCTTTCTTT. Residues: CASSSLYRGRRNTEAFF.

The chain is built from TRBV6-4 and TRBJ2-2; D uncertain. CDR3 length: 13 amino acids. The germline V and J ends were trimmed by 1 base and 4 bases, with 4 bases remaining between them. Germline assignment: CDR1 MRHNA and CDR2 SNTAGT. This CDR3 reads CASSDFITGELFF. CDR3 sequence (DNA): TGTGCCAGCAGTGACTTCATCACCGGGGAGCTGTTTTTT.

The rearrangement joins TRBV15 to TRBJ1-5, with D unclear. The V and J ends lost 0 bases and 10 bases respectively, with 10 bases between them. This CDR3 contains 13 residues. Germline CDR1 LNHNV, CDR2 YYDKDF (reference sequence). Here the CDR3 DNA reads TGTGCCACCAGCAGAGAGATAAGCCATCCCCAGCATTTT. Its protein product is CATSREISHPQHF. The full variable domain, with the rest looked up from reference TRBV15 and TRBJ1-5, is DAMVIQNPRYQVTQFGKPVTLSCSQTLNHNVMYWYQQKSSQAPKLLFHYYDKDFNNEADTPDNFQSRRPNTSFCFLDIRSPGLGDTAMYLCATSREISHPQHFGDGTRLSIL.

The CDR3 DNA reads TGTGCTAGTGGTTTGGCACAGGGGAGCGCTGAAGCTTTCTTT. Amino acid sequence: CASGLAQGSAEAFF. This chain joins TRBV12-5 and TRBJ1-1; TRBD1 agrees at 7 bases. Trimming removed 1 base from V and 6 bases from J; junction bases left unmatched: 5. Germline CDR1 is LGHNT and CDR2 is FRNRAP. The CDR3 contains 14 residues.

V is TRBV5-1 and J is TRBJ2-7; 10 nucleotides align to TRBD2. Germline values: CDR1 SGHRS, CDR2 YFSETQ. The CDR3 spans 15 residues. V shed 0 bases, J shed 0 bases, and the junction held 0 bases outside the gene matches. The CDR3 sequence is CASSLASGSSYEQYF. The CDR3 DNA is TGCGCCAGCAGCTTGGCTAGCGGGAGCTCCTACGAGCAGTACTTC.

The chain combines TRBV5-4 with TRBJ1-4, with 7 bases aligning to TRBD1. The germline V gene encodes CDR1 SGHNT and CDR2 YYREEE (reference sequence). With 2 bases clipped from V and 4 bases from J, the junction kept 2 bases outside the gene matches. This CDR3 is built from 14 residues. This CDR3 is CASSLTGVNEKLFF. CDR3 in DNA: TGTGCCAGCAGCTTAACAGGGGTTAATGAAAAACTGTTTTTT.

The V and J genes are TRBV9 and TRBJ1-5; TRBD1 is a possible D gene (5 bases). The CDR3 extends over 14 amino acids. Per the germline V gene, CDR1 is SGDLS and CDR2 is YYNGEE. The V end was cut by 4 bases, the J end by 2 bases, with 10 bases between. CDR3 residues: CASSQGFGNQPQHF. CDR3 coding DNA: TGTGCCAGCAGCCAGGGTTTCGGCAATCAGCCCCAGCATTTT. Supplemented by reference TRBV9 and TRBJ1-5, the full variable domain reads DSGVTQTPKHLITATGQRVTLRCSPRSGDLSVYWYQQSLDQGLQFLIQYYNGEERAKGNILERFSAQQFPDLHSELNLSSLELGDSALYFCASSQGFGNQPQHFGDGTRLSIL.

This clone was observed a single time. CDR3 nucleotide sequence: TGTGCCAGTAGTATAGGCCCGGGAGTAGCGCCCTTAAGAGACCAAGAGACCCAGTACTTC. Its protein is CASSIGPGVAPLRDQETQYF. The genes are TRBV19 and TRBJ2-5; TRBD2 is a possible D gene (6 bases). The V and J ends lost 1 base and 0 bases respectively, with 24 bases between them. Germline V lookup: CDR1 LNHDA, CDR2 SQIVND (reference sequence). The CDR3 is made up of 20 amino acids.